Given below is one T cell receptor beta chain in context. What it binds is not known. The primer mix had 60 Vbeta and 13 Jbeta primers. Original handling: About 83 million unique TCR beta chains, 10 million to 14 million shared, were counted in a later analysis. The table came from immunoSEQ multiplex PCR; TCRdb's copy has only in-frame clones and leaves some out. The D gene and trimming were derived from the DNA, and the V and J assignments and clone size from that table. The repertoire includes about 110,000 clones, 65% to 80% of them detected once, and roughly 2.9% sits in the top ten. The CDR3 is 15 amino acids. Looked up from germline, CDR1 is MNHEY and CDR2 is SVGAGI. V trimming: 2 bases; J trimming: 3 bases; junction bases outside the gene matches: 6. The sample originates from a study of cytomegalovirus exposure and HLA in healthy donors. Study-level findings and limits: A likely sequencing artifact accounted for one observed cluster of highly shared sequence variants. The investigators catalogued 150 to 200 TCR beta chains as cytomegalovirus-associated.

The V and J genes are TRBV6-5 and TRBJ2-7; 8 bases align to TRBD2. Sequencing was carried out using PBMCs. This TCR derives from a woman aged 55-70 years in good health and CMV-seropositive. CDR3 coding DNA: TGTGCCAGCAGTTACGCGGGGGGTCCGGGCTACGAGCAGTACTTC. This encodes CASSYAGGPGYEQYF.